The 25 T cell receptor beta chains given below trace back to one sample, sequenced in a study of cytomegalovirus exposure and HLA in healthy donors. PCR primers comprised 60 Vbeta and 13 Jbeta primers. This table comes from immunoSEQ multiplex PCR, and its TCRdb copy is limited to in-frame clones, with some not included. This table holds about 150,000 clones, around 67% found once. The specimen sequenced was PBMCs. These receptors were collected from a woman aged 18-29 years in good health and CMV-seronegative.

The CDR3 bases are TGCGCCAGCAGCTTGTCAAACAGGGTTTCCTCACCCCTCCACTTT. Protein sequence: CASSLSNRVSSPLHF. The V gene is TRBV5-1, the J gene TRBJ1-6, with D perhaps matching TRBD1 (6 bases). Germline V gives CDR1 SGHRS, CDR2 YFSETQ. The CDR3 runs to 15 residues. Trimming took off 1 base at V and 10 bases at J, with 15 bases between the two ends.

V gene TRBV10-3 combines with J gene TRBJ2-1; D is perhaps TRBD1 (6 bases). CDR1 is ENHRY and CDR2 is SYGVKD in the germline V gene. CDR3 size: 13 residues. V was trimmed by 5 bases and J by 3 bases, leaving 8 bases between them. The CDR3 coding sequence is TGTGCCATCAGTAGGGACAACTACAATGAGCAGTTCTTC. Its translation is CAISRDNYNEQFF.

The rearrangement links TRBV7-8 to TRBJ1-2, with 11 positions matching TRBD1. Per the germline V gene, CDR1 is SGHVS and CDR2 is FQNEAQ. The CDR3 contains 17 residues. The junction had 7 bases not matched to a gene; V was cut back by 1 base and J by 3 bases. The CDR3 here is CASSLGTGTGGYYGYTF. The CDR3 bases are TGTGCCAGCAGCTTAGGAACAGGGACAGGGGGGTACTATGGCTACACCTTC.

This chain joins TRBV5-6 and TRBJ2-7, with a possible D match to TRBD1 (5 bases). This CDR3 spans 12 amino acids. V lost 2 bases, J lost 5 bases, and 8 bases lay in between. CDR1 SGHDT and CDR2 YYEEEE come from the germline V gene. The CDR3 is CASSLGVHEQYF. In nucleotides, the CDR3 is TGTGCCAGCAGCTTAGGGGTCCACGAGCAGTACTTC.

This chain joins TRBV19 and TRBJ2-1; 8 bases align to TRBD2. CDR3 length equals 15 residues. Trimming at V came to 5 bases and at J to 4 bases, leaving 7 bases not matched to a gene. Per germline, CDR1 LNHDA and CDR2 SQIVND (reference sequence). CDR3 protein: CASSPPGGIYNEQFF. CDR3 DNA: TGTGCCAGTAGTCCTCCGGGGGGGATATACAATGAGCAGTTCTTC.

This chain joins TRBV19 and TRBJ2-3, with TRBD2 identical over 13 bases. Germline CDR1 is LNHDA and CDR2 is SQIVND (reference sequence). The ends lost 9 bases at V and 6 bases at J; junction bases unmatched: 6. The CDR3 runs to 14 residues. Written as DNA, the CDR3 is TGTGCCAGCCGGACTAGCGGGGGAGTGGATACGCAGTATTTT. Protein: CASRTSGGVDTQYF. Drawing the rest from reference TRBV19 and TRBJ2-3, the complete variable domain is DGGITQSPKYLFRKEGQNVTLSCEQNLNHDAMYWYRQDPGQGLRLIYYSQIVNDFQKGDIAEGYSVSREKKESFPLTVTSAQKNPTAFYLCASRTSGGVDTQYFGPGTRLTVL.

The chain joins TRBV6-5 to TRBJ1-1, with D unclear. The V end lost 2 bases, the J end lost 4 bases, and 8 bases lay between the germline ends. Germline V lookup: CDR1 MNHEY, CDR2 SVGAGI. The CDR3 is 13 amino acids. CDR3 coding DNA: TGTGCCAGCAGTTACGCAACAGCCACTGAAGCTTTCTTT. Its translation: CASSYATATEAFF.

The chain employs TRBV15 and TRBJ2-1; D call uncertain. This CDR3 spans 12 amino acids. Looked up from germline, CDR1 is LNHNV and CDR2 is YYDKDF (reference sequence). V was clipped by 3 bases and J by 9 bases, with 9 bases between them. The CDR3: CATSSVESEQFF. CDR3 DNA sequence: TGTGCCACCAGCAGCGTGGAGTCTGAGCAGTTCTTC.

The V call is TRBV5-1, the J call TRBJ2-1, with D perhaps TRBD2 (6 bases). This CDR3 spans 14 amino acids. V shed 4 bases and J shed 6 bases, with 14 bases lying between them. Looked up from germline, CDR1 is SGHRS and CDR2 is YFSETQ. DNA of the CDR3: TGCGCCAGCAGCATACCTACTAGCACCAATGAGCAGTTCTTC. Amino acids: CASSIPTSTNEQFF.

The chain is built from TRBV5-1 and TRBJ2-5; TRBD1 agrees at 8 bases. CDR1 is SGHRS and CDR2 is YFSETQ in the germline V gene. Trimming removed 4 bases from V and 5 bases from J; junction bases left unmatched: 13. CDR3 size: 16 residues. CDR3 nucleotides: TGCGCCAGCAGCGTACTGCCAGGGGGCGCAGAGGAGACCCAGTACTTC. This encodes CASSVLPGGAEETQYF.

This clone appeared a single time. The CDR3 DNA follows: TGCAGCGTTGCCGGCTCCTACGAGCAGTACTTC. This translates into CSVAGSYEQYF. The genes are TRBV29-1 and TRBJ2-7; no reliable D call. Germline loops: CDR1 SQVTM, CDR2 ANQGSEA. The CDR3 covers 11 residues. The V end lost 4 bases, the J end lost 0 bases, and 4 bases lay between the germline ends.

The chain is built from TRBV2 and TRBJ1-5; D is ambiguous. Trimming left V 3 bases short and J 1 base short, with 10 bases between. Germline V gene lookup returns CDR1 SNHLY and CDR2 FYNNEI. This CDR3 region has 15 residues. The chain's CDR3 is CASSEGRVSNQPQHF. The CDR3 DNA sequence: TGTGCCAGCAGTGAGGGCCGTGTAAGCAATCAGCCCCAGCATTTT.

The chain employs TRBV11-3 and TRBJ2-1, with a tentative D call TRBD1 (6 bases). The length of the CDR3 is 15 residues. Germline V gene lookup returns CDR1 SGHNT and CDR2 YENEEA. V gave up 7 bases and J gave up 0 bases, with 13 bases separating them. The CDR3 loop is CASNRQESSYNEQFF. CDR3 DNA: TGTGCCAGCAACCGACAGGAGAGCTCCTACAATGAGCAGTTCTTC.

The chain has TRBV28 and TRBJ1-4; D is unresolved. V lost 5 bases and J lost 1, with 8 bases in between. Germline-derived CDR1 and CDR2 are MDHEN and SYDVKM. This CDR3 has 14 residues. The CDR3 is CASSRRKTNEKLFF. The CDR3 DNA is TGTGCCAGCAGTCGGCGGAAAACTAATGAAAAACTGTTTTTT.

The rearrangement joins TRBV10-3 to TRBJ1-3; no definite D call. Germline-derived CDR1 and CDR2 are ENHRY and SYGVKD. V was cut by 2 bases and J by 4 bases, with 12 bases left in between. The CDR3 extends over 15 amino acids. CDR3 in amino acids: CAISEGPLSGNTIYF. CDR3 DNA sequence: TGTGCCATCAGTGAGGGGCCCCTCTCAGGAAACACCATATATTTT.

The CDR3 region has the DNA TGTGCCAGCAGCACGGGACTAGCGGATCACAATGAGCAGTTCTTC. Its translation is CASSTGLADHNEQFF. This chain links TRBV9 with TRBJ2-1; 11 bases are a match to TRBD2. V trimming: 4 bases; J trimming: 5 bases; junction bases outside the gene matches: 5. Per the germline V gene, CDR1 is SGDLS and CDR2 is YYNGEE. The CDR3 is 15 residues long.

This clone has only one observation. V is TRBV28 and J is TRBJ2-3; the match to TRBD1 covers 9 bases. CDR1 and CDR2 (germline): MDHEN, SYDVKM. The V segment lost 6 bases and the J segment 2 bases; nucleotides outside the gene matches: 6. The CDR3 extends over 15 amino acids. The CDR3 DNA reads as TGTGCCAGCAGCCGGACAGGGGTTCCCACAGATACGCAGTATTTT. It translates to CASSRTGVPTDTQYF.

The chain recombines TRBV4-2 with TRBJ2-3; 12 bases are a match to TRBD2. The germline V gene encodes CDR1 LGHNA and CDR2 YNFKEQ. The CDR3 totals 17 residues. V gave up 6 bases and J gave up 4 bases; unmatched junction bases: 11. CDR3 in amino acids: CASRLAGGPPGADTQYF. The CDR3 DNA reads as TGTGCCAGCAGGCTAGCGGGGGGGCCCCCCGGCGCAGATACGCAGTATTTT.

The rearrangement uses TRBV7-2 and TRBJ2-2, with 7 bases matching TRBD2. The CDR3 totals 17 residues. With 4 bases clipped from V and 5 bases from J, the junction kept 13 bases outside the gene matches. Germline V CDR1 and CDR2: SGHTA, FQGNSA. CDR3 coding DNA: TGTGCCAGCAGCTACGGAGCGGGAACTCGCGGGACCGGGGAGCTGTTTTTT. It translates to CASSYGAGTRGTGELFF.

This chain connects TRBV21-1 to TRBJ2-2; the D call TRBD2 from the table was never checked on the DNA. TRBV21-1 is a listed pseudogene. This CDR3 is 17 amino acids long. The CDR3 is CASSAKGLAVNTGELFF. The CDR3 nucleotides read TGTGCCAGCAGCGCGAAGGGACTAGCGGTGAACACCGGGGAGCTGTTTTTT.

This chain uses TRBV5-1 with TRBJ1-3; D unresolved. This CDR3 comprises 15 residues. The germline V gene encodes CDR1 SGHRS and CDR2 YFSETQ. V lost 0 bases to trimming and J lost 1 base, with 8 bases between them. For the CDR3, the DNA is TGCGCCAGCAGCTTGGGTCAGTCGTCTGGAAACACCATATATTTT. Translated, it gives CASSLGQSSGNTIYF.

The sample holds one count of this clone. The rearrangement joins TRBV4-2 to TRBJ2-1; 14 bases line up with TRBD2. This CDR3 is built from 16 residues. After removal of 0 bases from V and 7 bases from J, the junction contained 2 bases not matched to a gene. CDR1 LGHNA and CDR2 YNFKEQ come from the germline V gene. CDR3 protein: CASSQEGTSGSNEQFF. CDR3 DNA: TGTGCCAGCAGCCAAGAAGGGACTAGCGGGAGTAATGAGCAGTTCTTC.

The gene calls are TRBV7-2 and TRBJ2-3; D is perhaps TRBD2 (6 bases). This CDR3 is built from 14 residues. Per germline, CDR1 SGHTA and CDR2 FQGNSA. The V end lost 5 bases, the J end lost 6 bases, and 15 bases lay between the germline ends. The CDR3 spells CASSLRVGGDTQYF. The CDR3 nucleotides are TGTGCCAGCAGCCTCCGCGTAGGAGGGGATACGCAGTATTTT. Full variable domain (remainder filled in from reference TRBV7-2 and TRBJ2-3): GAGVSQSPSNKVTEKGKDVELRCDPISGHTALYWYRQSLGQGLEFLIYFQGNSAPDKSGLPSDRFSAERTGGSVSTLTIQRTQQEDSAVYLCASSLRVGGDTQYFGPGTRLTVL.

The J gene is TRBJ1-1, the V gene TRBV11-2; maybe TRBD1 (5 bases). The V and J ends lost 2 bases and 1 base respectively, with 8 bases between them. The CDR3 consists of 14 residues. The germline CDR1 and CDR2 sequences are SGHAT and FQNNGV. The CDR3 nucleotides read TGTGCCAGCAGCTTAACGGGGGGGAACACTGAAGCTTTCTTT. This gives the protein CASSLTGGNTEAFF.

The rearrangement links TRBV11-3 to TRBJ1-1; possibly TRBD1 for D (5 bases). The CDR3 runs to 13 residues. With 5 bases removed from V and 1 base from J, the gap between germline ends came to 8 bases. The germline CDR1 and CDR2 sequences are SGHNT and YENEEA. The CDR3 spells CASSTGENTEAFF. The CDR3 bases are TGTGCCAGCAGCACGGGGGAGAACACTGAAGCTTTCTTT.